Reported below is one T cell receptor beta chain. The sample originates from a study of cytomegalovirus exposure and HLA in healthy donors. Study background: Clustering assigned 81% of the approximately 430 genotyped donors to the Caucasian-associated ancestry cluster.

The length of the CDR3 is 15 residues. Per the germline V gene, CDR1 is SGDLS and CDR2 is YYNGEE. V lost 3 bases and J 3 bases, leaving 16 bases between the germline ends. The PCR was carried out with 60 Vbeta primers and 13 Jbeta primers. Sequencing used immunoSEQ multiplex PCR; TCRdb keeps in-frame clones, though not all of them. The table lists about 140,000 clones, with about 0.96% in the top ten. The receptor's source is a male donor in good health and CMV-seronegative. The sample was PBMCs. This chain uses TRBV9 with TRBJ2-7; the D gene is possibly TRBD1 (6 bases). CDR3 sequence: CASSAEQGFGYEQYF. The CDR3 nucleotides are TGTGCCAGCAGCGCAGAACAGGGATTCGGCTACGAGCAGTACTTC.